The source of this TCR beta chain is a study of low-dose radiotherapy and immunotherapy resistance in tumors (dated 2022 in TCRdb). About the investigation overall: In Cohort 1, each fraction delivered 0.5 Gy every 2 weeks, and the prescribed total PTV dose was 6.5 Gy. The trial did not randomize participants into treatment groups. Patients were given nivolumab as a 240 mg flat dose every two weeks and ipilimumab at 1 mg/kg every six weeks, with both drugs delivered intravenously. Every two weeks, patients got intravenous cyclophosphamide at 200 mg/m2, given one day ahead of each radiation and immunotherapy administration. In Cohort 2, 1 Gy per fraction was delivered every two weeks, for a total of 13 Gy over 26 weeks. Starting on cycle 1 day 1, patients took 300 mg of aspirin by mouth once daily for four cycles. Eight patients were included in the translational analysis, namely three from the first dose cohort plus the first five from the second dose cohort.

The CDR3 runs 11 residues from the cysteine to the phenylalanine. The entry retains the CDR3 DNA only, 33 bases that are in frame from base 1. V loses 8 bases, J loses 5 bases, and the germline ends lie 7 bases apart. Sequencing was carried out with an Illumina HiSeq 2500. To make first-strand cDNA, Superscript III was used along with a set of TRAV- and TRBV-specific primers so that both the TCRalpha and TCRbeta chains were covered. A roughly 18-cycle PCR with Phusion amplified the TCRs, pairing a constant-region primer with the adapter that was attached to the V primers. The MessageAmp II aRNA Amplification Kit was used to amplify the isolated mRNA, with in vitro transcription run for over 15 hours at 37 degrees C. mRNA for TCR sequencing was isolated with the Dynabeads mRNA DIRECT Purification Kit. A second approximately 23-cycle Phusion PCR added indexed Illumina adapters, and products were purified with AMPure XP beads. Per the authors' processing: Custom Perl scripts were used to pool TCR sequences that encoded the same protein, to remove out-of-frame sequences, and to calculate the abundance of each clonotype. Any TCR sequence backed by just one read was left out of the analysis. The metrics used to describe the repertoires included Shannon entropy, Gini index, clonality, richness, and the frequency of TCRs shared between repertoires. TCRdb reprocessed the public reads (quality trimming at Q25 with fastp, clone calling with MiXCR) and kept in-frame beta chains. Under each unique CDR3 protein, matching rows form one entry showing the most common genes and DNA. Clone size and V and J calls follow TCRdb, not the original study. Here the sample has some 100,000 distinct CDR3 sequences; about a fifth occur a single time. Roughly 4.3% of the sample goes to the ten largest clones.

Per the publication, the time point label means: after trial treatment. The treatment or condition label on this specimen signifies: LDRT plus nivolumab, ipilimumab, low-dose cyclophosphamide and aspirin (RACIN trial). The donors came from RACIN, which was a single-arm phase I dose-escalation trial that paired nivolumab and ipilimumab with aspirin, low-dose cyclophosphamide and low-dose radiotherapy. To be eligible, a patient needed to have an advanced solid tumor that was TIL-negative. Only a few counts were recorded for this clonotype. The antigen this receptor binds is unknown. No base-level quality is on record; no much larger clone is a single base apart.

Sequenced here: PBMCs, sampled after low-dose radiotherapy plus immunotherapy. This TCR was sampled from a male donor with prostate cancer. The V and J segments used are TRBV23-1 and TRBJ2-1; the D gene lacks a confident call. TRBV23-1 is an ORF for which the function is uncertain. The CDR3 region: CASGPDNEQFF. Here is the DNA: TGCGCCAGCGGCCCCGACAATGAGCAGTTCTTC.